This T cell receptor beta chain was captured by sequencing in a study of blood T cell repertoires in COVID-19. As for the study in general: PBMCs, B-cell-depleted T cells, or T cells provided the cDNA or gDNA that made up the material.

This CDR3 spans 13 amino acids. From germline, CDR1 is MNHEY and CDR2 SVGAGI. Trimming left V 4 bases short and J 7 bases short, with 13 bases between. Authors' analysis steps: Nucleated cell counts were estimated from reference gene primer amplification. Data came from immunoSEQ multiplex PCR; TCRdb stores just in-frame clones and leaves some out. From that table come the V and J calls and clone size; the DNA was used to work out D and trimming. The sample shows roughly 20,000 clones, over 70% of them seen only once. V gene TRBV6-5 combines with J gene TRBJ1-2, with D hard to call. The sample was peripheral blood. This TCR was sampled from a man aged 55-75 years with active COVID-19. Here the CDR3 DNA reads TGTGCCAGCAGTTCCGGGTCCATGGGTGGCTACACCTTC. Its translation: CASSSGSMGGYTF.